In this sample, the clone carrying this T cell receptor (beta chain) turned up once. Per the germline V gene, CDR1 is KGHSH and CDR2 is LQKENI. V dropped 2 bases and J dropped 6; count of bases not matched to a gene: 3. The CDR3 contains 15 residues. This sample is part of a study of blood T cell repertoires in COVID-19. Across the study: From the United States, Italy and Spain came samples of acute and convalescent COVID-19. Sources were T cells, B-cell-depleted T cells, or PBMCs; the material itself was cDNA or gDNA.

Original processing notes: How many nucleated cells were present was estimated from reference gene primer amplification. Clones were read by immunoSEQ multiplex PCR, and TCRdb kept only the in-frame ones, dropping some. The V and J calls and clone size were taken over from that table, and D and trimming were inferred from the DNA. The repertoire holds roughly 120,000 clones, with roughly 90% as singletons. V is TRBV18 and J is TRBJ2-1; 11 bases align to TRBD2. The specimen sequenced was peripheral blood. The sequence was collected from a man aged 45-60 years with active COVID-19. For the CDR3, the DNA is TGTGCCAGCTCACCAACTAGCGGGAGAGGCAATGAGCAGTTCTTC. Its protein product is CASSPTSGRGNEQFF.